These T cell receptor beta chains were read from a single sample in a study of OX40 agonist ivuxolimab in advanced cancers. The protocol was immunoSEQ multiplex PCR, while the TCRdb copy is restricted to in-frame clones and leaves out a portion. The sample comprises roughly 100,000 clones, 84% of which are singletons, and approximately 5.5% rests with the top ten. This specimen was CD4+ or CD8+ T cells sorted from blood, taken in a trial of the OX40 agonist ivuxolimab. The receptors come from an adult with an advanced solid tumor such as melanoma, head and neck, liver or kidney cancer. CDR3s include the opening cysteine and the closing phenylalanine or tryptophan. Each record gives: CDR3 protein, J gene, V gene.

CDR3 protein: CASSSQTNTGELFF
J gene: TRBJ2-2
V gene: TRBV11-3

CDR3 protein: CASSGDYEQYF
J gene: TRBJ2-7
V gene: TRBV6-4

CDR3 protein: CSVPWGAGGYTF
J gene: TRBJ1-2
V gene: TRBV29-1

CDR3 protein: CASSELAGAWETQYF
J gene: TRBJ2-5
V gene: TRBV9

CDR3 protein: CSVETVLNTEAFF
J gene: TRBJ1-1
V gene: TRBV29-1

CDR3 protein: CASSAGGQGYNEQFF
J gene: TRBJ2-1
V gene: TRBV6-4

CDR3 protein: CARYSAKNIQYF
J gene: TRBJ2-4
V gene: TRBV10-3

CDR3 protein: CASRSGTSYTGELFF
J gene: TRBJ2-2
V gene: TRBV11-2

CDR3 protein: CASSLEGTGGKLFF
J gene: TRBJ1-4
V gene: TRBV7-8

CDR3 protein: CASSIGGAGTGELFF
J gene: TRBJ2-2
V gene: TRBV19

CDR3 protein: CASSLWGQSGNTIYF
J gene: TRBJ1-3
V gene: TRBV5-6

CDR3 protein: CASSVGRGSYNEQFF
J gene: TRBJ2-1
V gene: TRBV9

CDR3 protein: CASTLTDTSYEQYF
J gene: TRBJ2-7
V gene: TRBV2